A single sample is the source of the 8 T cell receptor beta chains below, sequenced in a study of cytomegalovirus exposure and HLA in healthy donors. The PCR was carried out with 60 Vbeta primers and 13 Jbeta primers. Method: immunoSEQ multiplex PCR; TCRdb's copy keeps in-frame clones and lacks some. The sample yields about 120,000 clones, over 70% seen once. What was sequenced was PBMCs. The receptor set was obtained from a middle-aged woman in good health and CMV-seropositive.

The gene calls are TRBV7-6 and TRBJ2-2; 8 nucleotides match TRBD2. With 2 bases clipped from V and 4 bases from J, the junction kept 9 bases outside the gene matches. This CDR3 contains 17 residues. Germline assignment: CDR1 SGHVS and CDR2 FNYEAQ. The CDR3 nucleotides read TGTGCCAGCAGCTTAATAATGGCGGGAGGAATCACCGGGGAGCTGTTTTTT. As protein: CASSLIMAGGITGELFF.

This chain connects TRBV6-1 to TRBJ1-4; 7 bases agree with TRBD1. Germline trimming cut 8 bases from V and 4 bases from J; bases unmatched to any gene: 7. Germline V gene lookup returns CDR1 MNHNS and CDR2 SASEGT. There are 14 residues in the CDR3. The chain's CDR3 is CASGWGQINEKLFF. The CDR3 DNA is TGTGCCAGCGGATGGGGACAGATTAATGAAAAACTGTTTTTT.

The genes are TRBV7-8 and TRBJ1-2; D is perhaps TRBD1 (5 bases). The V end lost 3 bases, the J end lost 4 bases, and 9 bases lay between the germline ends. This CDR3 is built from 13 residues. CDR1 is SGHVS, CDR2 FQNEAQ, per germline. The CDR3 nucleotides are TGTGCCAGCAGCTTGGGAGGGACCTATGGCTACACCTTC. It yields the protein CASSLGGTYGYTF.

This clone was counted only a few times. The chain carries TRBV7-9 and TRBJ1-4, with 10 bases identical to TRBD1. This CDR3 comprises 15 residues. CDR1 is SEHNR and CDR2 is FQNEAQ in the germline V gene (reference sequence). V dropped 5 bases and J dropped 4; count of bases not matched to a gene: 4. In DNA, the CDR3 is TGTGCCAGCAGCGCCCGGACAGGGGGTAATGAAAAACTGTTTTTT. It yields the protein CASSARTGGNEKLFF.

V gene TRBV4-3 combines with J gene TRBJ2-7; no firm D call. V shed 4 bases and J shed 0 bases, with 7 bases lying between them. Germline assignment: CDR1 LGHNA and CDR2 YSLEER. The CDR3 has 13 residues. The CDR3 sequence: CASSPQDSYEQYF. The CDR3 region has the DNA TGCGCCAGCAGCCCCCAGGACTCCTACGAGCAGTACTTC.

The V call is TRBV4-2, the J call TRBJ2-1, with a weak D call TRBD1 (6 bases). The CDR3 length is 15 residues. CDR1 is LGHNA, CDR2 YNFKEQ, per germline. V dropped 5 bases and J dropped 2 bases, with 13 bases sitting between them. The CDR3 is CASSYTGSAYNEQFF. CDR3 DNA: TGTGCCAGCAGCTATACAGGGTCGGCCTACAATGAGCAGTTCTTC.

The chain carries TRBV19 and TRBJ1-2; possible D gene TRBD1, 5 bases. The V end was cut by 7 bases, the J end by 4 bases, with 10 bases between. This CDR3 has 12 residues. Germline CDR1 reads LNHDA; CDR2 reads SQIVND (reference sequence). The CDR3 reads CASMRQGYGYTF. DNA for the CDR3: TGTGCCAGTATGAGGCAGGGCTATGGCTACACCTTC.

This clone was detected once. The chain recombines TRBV13 with TRBJ1-2, with 7 bases fitting TRBD1. The CDR3 sequence is 17 residues long. J was trimmed by 7 bases and V by 4 bases; bases with no gene match: 18. CDR1 PRHDT and CDR2 FYEKMQ come from the germline V gene (reference sequence). The DNA for the CDR3 is TGTGCCAGCAGCTCTGACAGGGACGGCGTGGCGGGGGGTGGCTACACCTTC. This codes for CASSSDRDGVAGGGYTF.